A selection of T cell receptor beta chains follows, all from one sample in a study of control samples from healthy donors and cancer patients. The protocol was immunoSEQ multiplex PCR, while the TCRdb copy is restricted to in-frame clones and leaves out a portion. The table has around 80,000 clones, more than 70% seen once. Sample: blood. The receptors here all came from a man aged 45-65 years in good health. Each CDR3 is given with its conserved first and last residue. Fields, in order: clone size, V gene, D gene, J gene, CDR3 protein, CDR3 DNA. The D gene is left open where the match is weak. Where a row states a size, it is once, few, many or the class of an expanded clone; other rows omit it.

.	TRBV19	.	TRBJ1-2	CASSRGHNYGYTF	TGTGCCAGCTCCCGGGGCCACAACTATGGCTACACCTTC
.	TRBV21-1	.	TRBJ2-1	CASIWTSGSRNEQFF	TGTGCCAGCATCTGGACTAGCGGGAGCCGCAATGAGCAGTTCTTC
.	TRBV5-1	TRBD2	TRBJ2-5	CASSSAPSGGQETQYF	TGCGCCAGCAGCTCCGCCCCTAGCGGGGGACAAGAGACCCAGTACTTC
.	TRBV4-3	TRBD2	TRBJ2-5	CASSPRPSGILSAQYF	TGCGCCAGCAGCCCACGCCCTAGCGGGATACTCTCGGCCCAGTACTTC
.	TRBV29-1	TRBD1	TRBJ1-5	CSVRGQGPNQPQHF	TGCAGCGTTCGGGGACAGGGCCCCAATCAGCCCCAGCATTTT
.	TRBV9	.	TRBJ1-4	CASSAGPDEEKLFF	TGTGCCAGCAGCGCCGGACCAGATGAGGAAAAACTGTTTTTT
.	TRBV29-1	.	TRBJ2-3	CSVEEQSDTQYF	TGCAGCGTTGAAGAGCAGTCCGATACGCAGTATTTT
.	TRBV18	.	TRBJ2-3	CASSPSVPDTQYF	TGTGCCAGCTCACCATCCGTCCCAGATACGCAGTATTTT
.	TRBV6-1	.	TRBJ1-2	CASSDRDTNYGYTF	TGTGCCAGCAGTGACCGGGACACTAACTATGGCTACACCTTC
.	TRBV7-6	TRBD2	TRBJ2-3	CASSSMTSRAGSQYF	TGTGCCAGCAGCTCGATGACTAGCCGGGCTGGATCGCAGTATTTT
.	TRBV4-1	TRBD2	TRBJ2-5	CASSHPGLAGGPGKETQYF	TGCGCCAGCAGCCACCCGGGACTAGCGGGAGGGCCGGGGAAAGAGACCCAGTACTTC
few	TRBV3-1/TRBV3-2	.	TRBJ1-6	CASSTRQDDYSPLHF	TGTGCCAGCAGCACCCGACAGGACGATTATTCACCCCTCCACTTT
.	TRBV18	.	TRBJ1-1	CASSLLNTEAFF	TGTGCCAGCTCACTCTTGAACACTGAAGCTTTCTTT
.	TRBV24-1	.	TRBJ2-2	CATSDTRTAGELFF	TGTGCCACCAGTGATACCCGAACGGCCGGGGAGCTGTTTTTT
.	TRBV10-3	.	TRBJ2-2	CAISEYQPGDTGELFF	TGTGCCATCAGTGAGTATCAACCCGGAGACACCGGGGAGCTGTTTTTT
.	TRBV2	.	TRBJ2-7	CASSEVYEQYF	TGTGCCAGCAGTGAAGTCTACGAGCAGTACTTC
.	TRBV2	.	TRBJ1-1	CASILKSYSLNTEAFF	TGTGCCAGCATTCTAAAGAGCTACAGCTTGAACACTGAAGCTTTCTTT
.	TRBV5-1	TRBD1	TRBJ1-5	CASSWDRASVCNQPQHF	TGCGCCAGCAGCTGGGACAGGGCGTCGGTGTGCAATCAGCCCCAGCATTTT
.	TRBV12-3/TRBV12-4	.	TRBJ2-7	CASSFDREDEQYF	TGTGCCAGCAGTTTCGACAGGGAGGACGAGCAGTACTTC
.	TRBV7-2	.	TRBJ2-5	CASSSLVGTETQYF	TGTGCCAGCAGCTCTTTAGTGGGAACGGAGACCCAGTACTTC
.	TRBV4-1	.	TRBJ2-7	CASSQVSGHYEQYF	TGCGCCAGCAGCCAAGTCTCGGGGCACTACGAGCAGTACTTC
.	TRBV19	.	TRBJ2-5	CASSRGREPQETQYF	TGTGCCAGTAGTAGGGGACGAGAACCCCAAGAGACCCAGTACTTC